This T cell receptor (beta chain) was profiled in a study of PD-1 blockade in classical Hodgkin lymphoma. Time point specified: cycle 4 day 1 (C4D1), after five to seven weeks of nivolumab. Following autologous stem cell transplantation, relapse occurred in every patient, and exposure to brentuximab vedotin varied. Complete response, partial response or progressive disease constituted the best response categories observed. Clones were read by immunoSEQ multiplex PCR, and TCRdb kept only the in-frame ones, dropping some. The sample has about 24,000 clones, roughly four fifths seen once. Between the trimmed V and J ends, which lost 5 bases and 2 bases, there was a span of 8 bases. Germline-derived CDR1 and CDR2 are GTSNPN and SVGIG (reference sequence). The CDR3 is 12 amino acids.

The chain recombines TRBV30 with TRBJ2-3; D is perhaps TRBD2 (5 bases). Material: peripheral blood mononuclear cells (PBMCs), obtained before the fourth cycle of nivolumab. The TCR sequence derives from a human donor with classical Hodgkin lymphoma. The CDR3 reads CAWGLSTDTQYF. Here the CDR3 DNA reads TGTGCCTGGGGACTTTCCACAGATACGCAGTATTTT.